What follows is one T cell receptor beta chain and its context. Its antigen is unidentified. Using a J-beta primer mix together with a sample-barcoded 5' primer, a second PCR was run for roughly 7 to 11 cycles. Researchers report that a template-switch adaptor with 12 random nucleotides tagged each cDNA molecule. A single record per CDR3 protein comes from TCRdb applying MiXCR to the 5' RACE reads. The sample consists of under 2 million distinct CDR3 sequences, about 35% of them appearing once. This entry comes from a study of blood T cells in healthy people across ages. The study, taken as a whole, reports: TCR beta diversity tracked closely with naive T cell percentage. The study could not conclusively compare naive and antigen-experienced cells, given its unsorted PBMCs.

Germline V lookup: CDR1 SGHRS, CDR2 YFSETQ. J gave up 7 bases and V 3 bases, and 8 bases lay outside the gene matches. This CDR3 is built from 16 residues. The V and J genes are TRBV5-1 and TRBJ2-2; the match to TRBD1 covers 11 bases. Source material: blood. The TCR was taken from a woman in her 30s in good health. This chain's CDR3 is CASSSDRGRRSGELFF. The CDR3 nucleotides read TGCGCCAGCAGCTCGGACAGGGGGCGCCGAAGCGGGGAGCTGTTTTTT.